These T cell receptor beta chains were read from a single sample in a study of human T cells and chemical hapten exposure. TCRdb reprocessed the RACE reads via MiXCR and lists one record per CDR3 protein. The table lists 99,000 or so distinct CDR3 sequences, around 34% of them singletons. The specimen was whole blood, collected in connection with sensitization to the hapten diphenylcyclopropenone (DPC). The receptors were gathered from a man aged 35-49 years with alopecia areata. Some clones in this sample may be carry-over from other donors' samples. Both conserved end residues are part of each CDR3. The D gene is left open where the match is weak. Clone size is shown for a subset of rows, as once, few, many or a class of expanded clone.

>NA|TRBJ2-6|NA|TRBV28
CASSALAAGANVLTF
TGTGCCAGCAGTGCCCTAGCAGCTGGGGCCAACGTCCTGACTTTC
>NA|TRBJ2-3|NA|TRBV7-8
CASTRYVADSTDTQYF
TGTGCCAGCACCAGATACGTAGCGGATAGCACAGATACGCAGTATTTT
>NA|TRBJ2-2|TRBD2|TRBV5-6
CASSLRLAANTWELFF
TGTGCCAGCAGCTTACGACTAGCTGCTAACACCTGGGAGCTGTTTTTT
>once|TRBJ1-5|NA|TRBV19
CASTPSGRRNQPQHF
TGTGCCAGTACCCCATCAGGGAGGAGGAATCAGCCCCAGCATTTT
>few|TRBJ2-3|NA|TRBV27
CASTFRSTNTQYF
TGTGCCAGCACCTTTCGAAGCACAAATACGCAGTATTTT
>few|TRBJ2-7|NA|TRBV4-3
CASSQDGGRASYEQYF
TGCGCCAGCAGCCAAGATGGGGGCAGGGCCTCCTACGAGCAGTACTTC
>once|TRBJ2-3|NA|TRBV27
CATSLLGSTDTQYF
TGTGCCACTTCGTTGTTGGGCAGCACAGATACGCAGTATTTT
>NA|TRBJ2-7|TRBD2|TRBV20-1
CSANTGLAGGHEQYF
TGCAGTGCTAACACGGGACTAGCGGGAGGGCACGAGCAGTACTTC
>few|TRBJ2-3|NA|TRBV10-3
CAISDATDTQYF
TGTGCCATCAGTGACGCAACAGATACGCAGTATTTT
>few|TRBJ2-5|NA|TRBV10-3
CAISGNTPETQYF
TGTGCCATCAGTGGTAATACCCCTGAGACCCAGTACTTC
>few|TRBJ2-1|NA|TRBV20-1
CSANADWNNEQFF
TGCAGTGCAAACGCGGACTGGAACAATGAGCAGTTCTTC
>NA|TRBJ1-3|NA|TRBV6-6
CASSYRDQHKGAGNTIYF
TGTGCCAGCAGTTACCGCGACCAACATAAGGGCGCTGGAAACACCATATATTTT
>NA|TRBJ2-1|TRBD2|TRBV5-1
CASSLLGLAGVFYNEQFF
TGCGCCAGCAGCTTGTTGGGACTAGCGGGAGTTTTCTACAATGAGCAGTTCTTC
>few|TRBJ2-2|NA|TRBV2
CASSEMVAPTGELFF
TGTGCCAGCAGTGAAATGGTAGCGCCCACCGGGGAGCTGTTTTTT
>NA|TRBJ1-1|NA|TRBV6-6
CASSYGAYTEAFF
TGTGCCAGCAGTTACGGGGCCTACACTGAAGCTTTCTTT
>few|TRBJ1-4|NA|TRBV28
CASTGGGDEKLFF
TGTGCCAGCACCGGAGGGGGAGATGAAAAACTGTTTTTT
>few|TRBJ2-1|TRBD1|TRBV9
CASSVSFRDGQGGVF
TGTGCCAGCAGCGTATCGTTTCGGGATGGACAGGGTGGTGTCTTC
>few|TRBJ1-3|NA|TRBV7-2
CASSLVGSVLSGNTIYF
TGTGCCAGCAGCTTAGTTGGCAGTGTGCTCTCTGGAAACACCATATATTTT
>NA|TRBJ2-2|TRBD1|TRBV5-1
CASSSIPGQGYTGELFF
TGCGCCAGCAGCTCCATACCGGGACAGGGGTACACCGGGGAGCTGTTTTTT
>NA|TRBJ1-6|NA|TRBV30
CAWGFDNSPLHF
TGTGCCTGGGGTTTCGACAATTCACCCCTCCACTTT
>NA|TRBJ2-7|NA|TRBV20-1
CSAREGGSSYEQYF
TGCAGTGCTAGAGAAGGCGGCAGCTCCTACGAGCAGTACTTC
>NA|TRBJ2-2|TRBD1|TRBV24-1
CATSDPGQPTGELFF
TGTGCCACCAGTGATCCGGGACAGCCAACCGGGGAGCTGTTTTTT
>NA|TRBJ1-1|NA|TRBV30
CAWSVWGSDPEAFF
TGTGCCTGGAGTGTCTGGGGTTCGGACCCTGAAGCTTTCTTT
>few|TRBJ2-3|NA|TRBV7-2
CASSLALAHTQYF
TGTGCCAGCAGCTTAGCTCTAGCCCACACGCAGTATTTT
>NA|TRBJ2-5|TRBD1|TRBV20-1
CSAKETGGAGWKTQYF
TGCAGTGCTAAGGAGACAGGGGGCGCGGGATGGAAGACCCAGTACTTC
>few|TRBJ2-3|TRBD1|TRBV20-1
CSARGQSPDTQYF
TGCAGTGCTAGGGGACAGTCCCCGGATACGCAGTATTTT
>NA|TRBJ2-7|NA|TRBV29-1
CSVEESRYKQYF
TGCAGCGTTGAAGAATCCCGCTACAAGCAGTACTTC
>NA|TRBJ2-1|TRBD2|TRBV11-2
CASSLELAAYYNEQFF
TGTGCCAGCAGCTTAGAGCTAGCGGCGTACTACAATGAGCAGTTCTTC